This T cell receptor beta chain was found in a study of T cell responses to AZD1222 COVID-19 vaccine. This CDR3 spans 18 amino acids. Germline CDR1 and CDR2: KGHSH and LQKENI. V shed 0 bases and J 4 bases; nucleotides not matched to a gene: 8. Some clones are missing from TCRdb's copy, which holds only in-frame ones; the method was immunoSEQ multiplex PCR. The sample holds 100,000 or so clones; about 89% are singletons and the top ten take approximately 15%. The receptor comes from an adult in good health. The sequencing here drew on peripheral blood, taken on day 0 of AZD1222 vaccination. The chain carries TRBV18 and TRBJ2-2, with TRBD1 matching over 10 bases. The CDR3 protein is CASSPPTGGYSGTGELFF. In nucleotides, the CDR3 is TGTGCCAGCTCACCACCGACAGGGGGCTATTCGGGCACCGGGGAGCTGTTTTTT.